These 18 T cell receptor beta chains share one sample of origin, sequenced in a study of T cells in Graves' hyperthyroidism and ophthalmopathy. Amplification yielded TCR beta CDR3 regions, with RNA transcripts as the source. First-round RT-PCR of the TCR CDR3 relied on the HTBI primer set. TCRdb fed the multiplex PCR reads into MiXCR, producing one record per CDR3 protein. The sample shows approximately 520,000 distinct CDR3 sequences, about a fifth of them seen only once. The source material was blood. The receptors shown here come from a man aged 18 to 35 with Graves' hyperthyroidism.

This clonotype has at least ten counts. The genes are TRBV20-1 and TRBJ1-2; D gene ambiguous. V was shortened by 6 bases and J by 1 base, with 6 bases between the two germline ends. This CDR3 is built from 11 residues. Germline CDR1 reads DFQATT; CDR2 reads SNEGSKA (reference sequence). CDR3 bases: TGCAGTGCCCCGCATAACTATGGCTACACCTTC. Protein sequence: CSAPHNYGYTF.

This clonotype was found many times. The CDR3 nucleotides are TGTGCCAGCAGCTCAGGGTCAACCCCAGCGGAAGACGAGCAGTACTTC. Translated: CASSSGSTPAEDEQYF. V gene TRBV11-1 combines with J gene TRBJ2-7; D may be TRBD1 or TRBD2 (5 bases each). The germline gives CDR1 SGHAT, CDR2 FQDESV (reference sequence). The CDR3 consists of 16 residues. V was clipped by 4 bases and J by 5 bases, with 21 bases between them.

The chain recombines TRBV7-9 with TRBJ2-7; no clear D gene. Trimming took off 4 bases at V and 2 bases at J, with 15 bases between the two ends. The CDR3 sequence is 15 residues long. Per germline, CDR1 SEHNR and CDR2 FQNEAQ (reference sequence). The CDR3 sequence: CASSSGFSRTYEQYF. The CDR3 bases are TGTGCCAGCAGCTCGGGTTTTTCCCGGACCTACGAGCAGTACTTC. The variable domain in full, with the rest retrieved from reference TRBV7-9 and TRBJ2-7, is DTGVSQNPRHKITKRGQNVTFRCDPISEHNRLYWYRQTLGQGPEFLTYFQNEAQLEKSRLLSDRFSAERPKGSFSTLEIQRTEQGDSAMYLCASSSGFSRTYEQYFGPGTRLTVT.

There are many counts of this clonotype. The chain employs TRBV9 and TRBJ1-1; a weak D match, TRBD1 (5 bases). The CDR3 spans 17 residues. V gave up 4 bases and J gave up 1 base, with 20 bases separating them. Looked up from germline, CDR1 is SGDLS and CDR2 is YYNGEE. DNA for the CDR3: TGTGCCAGCAGCCCCATTCTCACACGCGGACAGAACACTGAAGCTTTCTTT. Translation gives CASSPILTRGQNTEAFF.

This clonotype appeared many times. The chain employs TRBV9 and TRBJ2-7, with TRBD2 matching over 9 bases. The CDR3 spans 15 residues. Trimming took 0 bases from V and 3 from J; bases not matched to a gene: 4. Germline CDR1 is SGDLS and CDR2 is YYNGEE. The CDR3 DNA sequence: TGTGCCAGCAGCGTAGTAGCGGGGGATTTCTACGAGCAGTACTTC. Amino acid sequence: CASSVVAGDFYEQYF.

This clonotype has ten or more counts. The CDR3 coding sequence is TGTGCCAGCAGCCTATTCCCCGGGACAGACGAGCAGTACTTC. This gives the protein CASSLFPGTDEQYF. The chain links TRBV28 to TRBJ2-7; 7 bases match TRBD1. Per the germline V gene, CDR1 is MDHEN and CDR2 is SYDVKM. The ends lost 6 bases at V and 5 bases at J; junction bases unmatched: 10. The CDR3 runs 14 residues.

This clonotype was detected many times. The gene calls are TRBV19 and TRBJ2-2, with 7 positions matching TRBD1. Unmatched junction bases numbered 5, after V lost 0 bases and J lost 4 bases. Germline-derived CDR1 and CDR2 are LNHDA and SQIVND (reference sequence). The CDR3 loop spans 16 amino acids. The CDR3 region is CASSIDRRTGTGELFF. The CDR3 DNA is TGTGCCAGTAGTATAGATCGAAGGACAGGCACCGGGGAGCTGTTTTTT.

The chain joins TRBV12-3 or TRBV12-4 to TRBJ2-6, with TRBD1 identical over 12 bases. With 9 bases clipped from V and 3 bases from J, the junction kept 6 bases outside the gene matches. The length of the CDR3 is 16 residues. CDR3 sequence reads: CASTGQGAFGANVLTF. The CDR3 DNA is TGTGCCAGTACGGGACAGGGGGCGTTTGGGGCCAACGTCCTGACTTTC.

At least ten counts were recorded for this clonotype. The CDR3 nucleotides are TGTGCCAGCACGTCATTTATAACGGGGGGATTCGCCGGGGAGCTGTTTTTT. As protein: CASTSFITGGFAGELFF. The chain employs TRBV12-3 or TRBV12-4 and TRBJ2-2; 7 nucleotides line up with TRBD2. The CDR3 extends over 17 amino acids. Unmatched junction bases numbered 17, after V lost 7 bases and J lost 6 bases.

This clonotype has at least ten counts. This rearrangement joins TRBV12-3 or TRBV12-4 to TRBJ1-2; D call uncertain. This CDR3 is built from 13 residues. Trimming removed 8 bases from V and 2 bases from J, with 12 bases in between. The CDR3 nucleotides read TGTGCCAGCGGAAACCTTAGAAACTATGGCTACACCTTC. Its translation is CASGNLRNYGYTF.

This clonotype was seen repeatedly, ten times or more. V usage is TRBV9 and J usage is TRBJ2-2; 7 bases are a match to TRBD2. There are 17 residues in the CDR3. V shed 3 bases, J shed 1 base, and the junction held 9 bases outside the gene matches. Germline-derived CDR1 and CDR2 are SGDLS and YYNGEE. The chain's CDR3 is CASSAPGTTKNTGELFF. The CDR3 bases are TGTGCCAGCAGCGCCCCCGGGACTACGAAGAACACCGGGGAGCTGTTTTTT.

The J gene is TRBJ1-2, the V gene TRBV6-1, with D possibly TRBD1 on 5 matching bases. The germline CDR1 and CDR2 sequences are MNHNS and SASEGT. Trimming removed 6 bases from V and 6 bases from J, with 20 bases in between. This CDR3 is 15 amino acids long. As DNA, the CDR3 is TGTGCCAGCAGCACGGGACCTTCCGGCGGCGATGGCTACACCTTC. The encoded protein is CASSTGPSGGDGYTF.

This clonotype was recorded once. This chain connects TRBV4-1 to TRBJ1-2, with TRBD1 identical over 12 bases. Germline trimming cut 5 bases from V and 3 bases from J; bases unmatched to any gene: 10. From germline, CDR1 is MGHRA and CDR2 YSYEKL. The CDR3 is made up of 17 amino acids. CDR3 loop: CASSNPGQGAKDYGYTF. The CDR3 nucleotides are TGCGCCAGCAGCAACCCGGGACAGGGGGCCAAGGACTATGGCTACACCTTC.

This clonotype was counted at least ten times. CDR3 sequence reads: CASSRGPINQPQHF. CDR3 bases: TGTGCCAGCAGCCGTGGACCGATCAATCAGCCCCAGCATTTT. This chain links TRBV11-2 with TRBJ1-5; D is unclear. Germline CDR1 SGHAT, CDR2 FQNNGV. V was clipped by 5 bases and J by 3 bases, with 11 bases between them. CDR3 length: 14 amino acids.

This chain uses TRBV7-6 with TRBJ2-2; a weak D match, TRBD2 (6 bases). Germline loops: CDR1 SGHVS, CDR2 FNYEAQ. Trimming stripped 3 bases from V and 5 bases from J, with 16 bases between. The length of the CDR3 is 16 residues. The CDR3 DNA reads TGTGCCAGCAGCTTTCGGCTGTCGGGAGCAACCGGGGAGCTGTTTTTT. Protein product: CASSFRLSGATGELFF.

This clonotype appeared a single time. V usage is TRBV28 and J usage is TRBJ2-5; tentatively, D is TRBD1 or TRBD2 (6 bases each). V was shortened by 5 bases and J by 5 bases, with 18 bases between the two germline ends. CDR1 is MDHEN, CDR2 SYDVKM, per germline. This CDR3 has 15 residues. The CDR3 region is CASSPFGGLGETQYF. CDR3 in DNA: TGTGCCAGCAGTCCATTTGGGGGGCTCGGTGAGACCCAGTACTTC.

Many counts were recorded for this clonotype. The chain couples TRBV6-5 to TRBJ1-1, with a possible D match to TRBD1 (5 bases). V was trimmed by 6 bases and J by 6 bases, leaving 17 bases between them. This CDR3 comprises 14 residues. Per germline, CDR1 MNHEY and CDR2 SVGAGI. In nucleotides, the CDR3 is TGTGCCAGCAGCTACGACTGGGTGGGGGCTGAAGCTTTCTTT. This codes for CASSYDWVGAEAFF.

The table lists this clonotype with many counts. The chain links TRBV7-6 to TRBJ2-4; 9 bases fit TRBD1. The trim removed 2 bases at V and 3 bases at J, leaving 5 bases unmatched. Germline CDR1 is SGHVS and CDR2 is FNYEAQ. This CDR3 region has 16 residues. This chain's CDR3 is CASSLWTGDDKNIQYF. CDR3 in DNA: TGTGCCAGCAGCTTATGGACAGGGGATGACAAAAACATTCAGTACTTC.